The clone carrying this TCR beta chain was observed a handful of times. Unique molecular identifiers tagged the TCRbeta library. Via MiXCR, TCRdb re-called the PCR reads, giving one row per CDR3 protein. Among about 640,000 distinct CDR3 sequences listed, 16% were seen once. The data were obtained in a study of T-cell reconstitution after alpha-beta-depleted transplantation in children. From germline, CDR1 is SGHRS and CDR2 YFSETQ. The CDR3 extends over 15 amino acids. J gave up 0 bases and V 2 bases, and 1 base lay outside the gene matches. Sequencing was performed on PBMCs from the stem cell graft donor, taken from the stem cell graft. The source of this sequence is a human donor who donated a stem cell graft to a child with acute myeloid leukemia. The gene calls are TRBV5-1 and TRBJ1-4; TRBD1 matches at 7 bases. CDR3 DNA sequence: TGCGCCAGCAGCTTACAGGGGACAACTAATGAAAAACTGTTTTTT. Protein sequence: CASSLQGTTNEKLFF.